A selection of T cell receptor beta chains follows, all from one sample in a study of blood T cell repertoires in COVID-19. Sequencing was performed with immunoSEQ multiplex PCR; in TCRdb, only in-frame clones are kept and a portion is missing. The profile covers a few hundred thousand clones, with approximately 77% appearing a single time and around 2.9% taken by the ten largest. The sequenced sample consisted of peripheral blood. The receptors originated from a woman aged 18-35 years with acute or convalescent COVID-19. CDR3s include the opening cysteine and the closing phenylalanine or tryptophan. Expanded clones are given a class, and other clones once, few, many or no size at all.

V: TRBV25-1
size: -
length: 15
CDR3: CASRARTGPSYEQYF

V: TRBV7-8
size: -
length: 17
CDR3: CASSLLLRTSGTIEQFF

V: TRBV5-6
size: -
length: 16
CDR3: CASSPPSSGKPYEQYF

V: TRBV5-6
size: -
length: 15
CDR3: CASSPGQGGFGELFF

V: TRBV15
size: once
length: 18
CDR3: CATSRGAGQGFSNQPQHF

V: TRBV3-1/TRBV3-2
size: -
length: 16
CDR3: CASSQEQGGTKNIQYF

V: TRBV21-1
size: -
length: 17
CDR3: CASSKWRSGPSGNTIYF

V: TRBV4-1
size: once
length: 15
CDR3: CASSQGGTSEDTQYF

V: TRBV5-1
size: -
length: 16
CDR3: CASSPGTSGSGDTQYF

V: TRBV6-1
size: -
length: 13
CDR3: CASSEWQNYGYTF

V: TRBV29-1
size: -
length: 15
CDR3: CSVVPLAGGTETQYF

V: TRBV7-9
size: -
length: 16
CDR3: CASSFLGGGHDTEAFF

V: TRBV28
size: -
length: 14
CDR3: CASSLTGSTDTQYF

V: TRBV5-4
size: few
length: 15
CDR3: CASSLARTGGDTQYF

V: TRBV2
size: -
length: 14
CDR3: CASRGLAGVETQYF

V: TRBV28
size: once
length: 15
CDR3: CASSLAGGRTDTQYF

V: TRBV28
size: -
length: 15
CDR3: CASSLLDSMNTEAFF

V: TRBV12-5
size: -
length: 15
CDR3: CASGLVVEKPGELFF

V: TRBV23-1
size: few
length: 13
CDR3: CASRRGPNTEAFF

V: TRBV27
size: few
length: 14
CDR3: CASRRTGQSYEQYF

V: TRBV6-5
size: -
length: 14
CDR3: CASSYPQVENIQYF

V: TRBV6-2/TRBV6-3
size: -
length: 17
CDR3: CASSSLPSPSGANVLTF

V: TRBV6-5
size: -
length: 14
CDR3: CASRGRGSGNTIYF

V: TRBV3-1/TRBV3-2
size: -
length: 15
CDR3: CASRAGAPGRETQYF

V: TRBV10-2
size: -
length: 14
CDR3: CASSTSGGYNEQFF

V: TRBV19
size: -
length: 12
CDR3: CASSSLLSHRFF

V: TRBV6-1
size: -
length: 15
CDR3: CASSRQGARNQPQHF

V: TRBV3-1/TRBV3-2
size: -
length: 14
CDR3: CASSQDSAGYEQYF

V: TRBV7-2
size: -
length: 14
CDR3: CASSTAGTPSEQFF

V: TRBV30
size: -
length: 13
CDR3: CAWRSPSSYEQYF

V: TRBV5-1
size: -
length: 14
CDR3: CASSLAGDRESLHF

V: TRBV7-2
size: -
length: 14
CDR3: CASSFAGGSYEQYF

V: TRBV20-1
size: -
length: 12
CDR3: CSASQGGDTQYF

V: TRBV6-5
size: -
length: 15
CDR3: CASSQTTGVGETQYF

V: TRBV11-2
size: -
length: 12
CDR3: CASSPTEHEQYF

V: TRBV28
size: -
length: 15
CDR3: CASLTGITSNQPQHF

V: TRBV29-1
size: -
length: 13
CDR3: CSVRIEADYEQYF

V: TRBV7-2
size: -
length: 15
CDR3: CASSWGREGHNEQYF

V: TRBV7-3
size: -
length: 14
CDR3: CASSLTSRAGELFF

V: TRBV4-2
size: -
length: 16
CDR3: CASSQDWAQRTNEQYF

V: TRBV12-3/TRBV12-4
size: -
length: 12
CDR3: CASSMGPDTQYF

V: TRBV10-3
size: -
length: 16
CDR3: CAIGDSGVLHAGELFF

V: TRBV24-1
size: -
length: 14
CDR3: CATSDLIRDSEQYF

V: TRBV6-2/TRBV6-3
size: once
length: 16
CDR3: CASSLALLANTGELFF

V: TRBV11-2
size: once
length: 15
CDR3: CASSLGLAGAYEQYF

V: TRBV11-2
size: -
length: 17
CDR3: CASSSIPSGRLVETQYF

V: TRBV21-1
size: once
length: 18
CDR3: CASSKADSTSSYNSPLHF

V: TRBV7-8
size: -
length: 13
CDR3: CASSRTGYEKLFF

V: TRBV20-1
size: -
length: 12
CDR3: CSASSASYEQYF

V: TRBV6-5
size: -
length: 11
CDR3: CASSTSYGYTF

V: TRBV6-5
size: -
length: 14
CDR3: CASSFQGITTEAFF

V: TRBV27
size: -
length: 14
CDR3: CASSLVGGTGELFF

V: TRBV6-1
size: -
length: 19
CDR3: CASSEWVVVMGQTGNTIYF